This section outlines one TCR beta chain sequence together with its context. The sample belongs to a study of blood T cell repertoires in COVID-19. The overall study: Sources were T cells, B-cell-depleted T cells, or PBMCs; the material itself was cDNA or gDNA.

CDR1 and CDR2 (germline): SGHTA, FQGNSA. Between the trimmed V and J ends, which lost 2 bases and 4 bases, there was a span of 14 bases. This CDR3 contains 16 residues. Participant age was roughly 18 to 100 years, and participants resided in approximately 24 US areas. Authors' data handling: Reference gene primer amplification gave estimated nucleated cell counts. Clones were read by immunoSEQ multiplex PCR, and TCRdb kept only the in-frame ones, dropping some. V, J and clone size reflect that table, while D and trimming were determined from the DNA. This table holds fewer than 200,000 clones, roughly 80% found once.

This chain connects TRBV7-2 to TRBJ2-2; the D gene is possibly TRBD2 (5 bases). The sequenced sample was PBMCs or T cells enriched from blood (not recorded which). The TCR originated in a man aged 50-60 years who had recovered from COVID-19. The CDR3 is CASSLFEGPATGELFF. CDR3 nucleotide sequence: TGTGCCAGCAGCTTATTTGAGGGCCCGGCCACCGGGGAGCTGTTTTTT.